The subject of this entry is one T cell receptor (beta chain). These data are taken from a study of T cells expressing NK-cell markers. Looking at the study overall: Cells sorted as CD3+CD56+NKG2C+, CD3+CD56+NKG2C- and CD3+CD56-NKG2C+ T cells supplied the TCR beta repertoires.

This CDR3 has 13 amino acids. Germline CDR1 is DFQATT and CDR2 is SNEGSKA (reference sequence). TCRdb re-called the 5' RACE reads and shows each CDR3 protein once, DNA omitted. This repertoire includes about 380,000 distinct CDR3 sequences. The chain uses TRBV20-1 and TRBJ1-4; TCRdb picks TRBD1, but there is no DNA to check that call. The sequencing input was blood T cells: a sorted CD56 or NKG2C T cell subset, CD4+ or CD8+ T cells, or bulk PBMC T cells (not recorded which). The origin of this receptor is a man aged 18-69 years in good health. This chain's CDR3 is CSAMAGTTEKLFF.